This is a list of T cell receptor beta chains from one sample in a study of identical twins. TCRdb analysed the 5' RACE reads with MiXCR anew, one entry per CDR3 protein. The table includes 350,000 or so distinct CDR3 sequences, approximately 13% detected once. The sample was also reused in another study, on yellow fever vaccine responses in identical twins.

Sequencing was done on a sample of CD8+ T cells sorted from blood. All receptors come from a woman between 18 and 29 years old in good health. The CDR3 runs from the conserved cysteine through the conserved F or W. Each record gives: clone size, V gene, D gene, J gene, CDR3 protein, CDR3 DNA. A D gene is named only where the DNA matches it firmly. Expanded clones get a size class; other rows say once, few or many, or leave the size out.

>-|TRBV2|TRBD2|TRBJ2-5
CASRVAGVGDQETQYF
TGTGCCAGCAGGGTAGCGGGAGTGGGCGATCAAGAGACCCAGTACTTC
>few|TRBV3-1|-|TRBJ2-3
CASSQVAGKSDTQYF
TGTGCCAGCAGCCAAGTGGCGGGGAAGTCAGATACGCAGTATTTT
>few|TRBV2|-|TRBJ1-1
CASSGHLDTEAFF
TGTGCCAGCAGTGGACACCTAGACACTGAAGCTTTCTTT
>few|TRBV6-1|TRBD1|TRBJ1-4
CASSATGPTNEKLFF
TGTGCCAGCAGTGCGACAGGGCCGACTAATGAAAAACTGTTTTTT
>few|TRBV29-1|TRBD1|TRBJ2-7
CSVEMGETGGSYEQYF
TGCAGCGTTGAAATGGGCGAAACAGGGGGCTCATACGAGCAGTACTTC
>-|TRBV24-1|-|TRBJ2-1
CATSEGRHSYNEQFF
TGTGCCACCAGTGAAGGAAGGCACTCCTACAATGAGCAGTTCTTC
>few|TRBV12-3/TRBV12-4|-|TRBJ2-1
CASSLGVDYEQFF
TGTGCCAGCAGTTTAGGGGTCGATTATGAGCAGTTCTTC
>-|TRBV12-3/TRBV12-4|TRBD2|TRBJ2-3
CASSWTSGSRDTQYF
TGTGCCAGCAGCTGGACTAGCGGGAGTCGGGATACGCAGTATTTT
>few|TRBV12-3/TRBV12-4|TRBD1|TRBJ2-3
CASRLQGAQDTQYF
TGTGCCAGCAGACTACAGGGGGCACAAGATACGCAGTATTTT
>-|TRBV6-1|TRBD2|TRBJ2-7
CASSEPERESYEQYF
TGTGCCAGCAGTGAACCGGAGCGGGAGAGCTACGAGCAGTACTTC
>-|TRBV27|-|TRBJ2-7
CATRRAGSYEQYF
TGTGCCACCCGCCGAGCAGGGTCCTACGAGCAGTACTTC
>many|TRBV12-3/TRBV12-4|-|TRBJ2-3
CASSKGVLGTDTQYF
TGTGCCAGCAGTAAGGGGGTCCTTGGGACAGATACGCAGTATTTT
>few|TRBV19|-|TRBJ1-5
CASSETALNQPQHF
TGTGCCAGTAGTGAGACAGCCCTCAATCAGCCCCAGCATTTT
>few|TRBV20-1|-|TRBJ2-7
CSAPPSGSSYEQYF
TGCAGTGCCCCCCCCAGCGGGTCCTCCTACGAGCAGTACTTC
>-|TRBV7-6|-|TRBJ2-7
CASSMEYGDEQYF
TGTGCCAGCAGCATGGAATATGGGGACGAGCAGTACTTC
>few|TRBV4-1|TRBD1|TRBJ2-7
CASSQRGQKSSYEQYF
TGCGCCAGCAGCCAGAGGGGACAGAAAAGCTCCTACGAGCAGTACTTC
>-|TRBV28|-|TRBJ2-1
CASSFEDTRSYNEQFF
TGTGCCAGCAGTTTTGAGGACACTCGGTCCTACAATGAGCAGTTCTTC
>few|TRBV7-3|-|TRBJ2-1
CASSLSQGHQYNEQFF
TGTGCCAGCAGCTTAAGCCAGGGACACCAGTACAATGAGCAGTTCTTC
>-|TRBV20-1|-|TRBJ1-4
CSASQPGGKNEKLFF
TGCAGTGCTAGCCAGCCGGGGGGGAAGAATGAAAAACTGTTTTTT
>-|TRBV7-9|-|TRBJ2-2
CASSRPPGSSGTGELFF
TGTGCCAGCAGCCGTCCGCCTGGGAGCTCGGGCACCGGGGAGCTGTTTTTT
>few|TRBV27|TRBD1|TRBJ1-5
CASSPRDRGSQPQHF
TGTGCCAGCAGTCCCCGGGACAGGGGTAGTCAGCCCCAGCATTTT
>many|TRBV10-3|-|TRBJ1-2
CAISRGGGVWDYGYTF
TGTGCCATCAGCCGGGGCGGCGGGGTGTGGGACTATGGCTACACCTTC
>few|TRBV21-1|-|TRBJ2-2
CARGGGPTGELFF
TGTGCCCGGGGGGGGGGCCCCACCGGGGAGCTGTTTTTT
>-|TRBV3-1|-|TRBJ2-4
CASSQETYSLAKNIQYF
TGTGCCAGCAGCCAAGAGACCTACAGTTTAGCCAAAAACATTCAGTACTTC
>-|TRBV7-9|-|TRBJ2-3
CATDIPPDTQYF
TGTGCCACCGATATTCCCCCAGATACGCAGTATTTT
>-|TRBV2|TRBD2|TRBJ2-1
CASSGWDGGNNEQFF
TGTGCCAGCAGTGGATGGGACGGGGGGAACAATGAGCAGTTCTTC
>few|TRBV24-1|-|TRBJ2-2
CATIHPGTGELFF
TGTGCCACCATCCACCCCGGAACCGGGGAGCTGTTTTTT
>few|TRBV20-1|TRBD1|TRBJ1-4
CSAGDSATNEKLFF
TGCAGTGCTGGGGACAGTGCAACTAATGAAAAACTGTTTTTT
>-|TRBV12-3/TRBV12-4|TRBD1|TRBJ2-2
CASSSRTGNTGELFF
TGTGCCAGCAGTTCCAGGACAGGGAACACCGGGGAGCTGTTTTTT
>many|TRBV4-1|-|TRBJ2-7
CASSPLEQLLYEQYF
TGCGCCAGCAGCCCCCTTGAACAGCTCCTCTACGAGCAGTACTTC
>-|TRBV3-1|-|TRBJ1-3
CASSQDQGFGNTIYF
TGTGCCAGCAGCCAAGATCAGGGGTTTGGAAACACCATATATTTT
>many|TRBV10-3|TRBD1|TRBJ1-5
CAAGGQDNQPQHF
TGTGCCGCGGGCGGACAGGATAATCAGCCCCAGCATTTT
>few|TRBV5-1|TRBD2|TRBJ2-1
CASSLVASGLRSYNEQFF
TGCGCCAGCAGCTTGGTAGCTAGCGGGCTTCGCTCCTACAATGAGCAGTTCTTC
>-|TRBV7-9|-|TRBJ2-6
CASSQVTESSGANVLTF
TGTGCCAGCAGTCAGGTCACAGAATCCTCTGGGGCCAACGTCCTGACTTTC
>-|TRBV7-9|-|TRBJ1-1
CASSLRQVNTEAFF
TGTGCCAGCAGCTTACGACAGGTGAACACTGAAGCTTTCTTT
>-|TRBV5-1|TRBD2|TRBJ2-2
CASSIPGSGGLTGELFF
TGCGCCAGCTCCATCCCCGGCAGCGGGGGACTAACCGGGGAGCTGTTTTTT
>few|TRBV12-3/TRBV12-4|-|TRBJ1-5
CASSPGGAKPQHF
TGTGCCAGCAGCCCGGGGGGGGCCAAGCCCCAGCATTTT
>many|TRBV12-3/TRBV12-4|-|TRBJ2-5
CASSPYQETQYF
TGTGCCAGCAGTCCATACCAAGAGACCCAGTACTTC
>few|TRBV7-9|-|TRBJ2-7
CASSPGSGEQYF
TGTGCCAGCAGCCCGGGGAGTGGAGAGCAGTACTTC
>-|TRBV20-1|-|TRBJ2-1
CSARVNYNEQFF
TGCAGTGCTAGAGTCAACTACAATGAGCAGTTCTTC
>few|TRBV13|-|TRBJ2-1
CASSRGVYNEQFF
TGTGCCAGCAGTCGGGGTGTGTACAATGAGCAGTTCTTC
>-|TRBV2|TRBD2|TRBJ2-1
CASSEPSGRAENEQFF
TGTGCCAGCAGTGAACCTAGCGGGAGGGCCGAGAATGAGCAGTTCTTC
>few|TRBV10-2|-|TRBJ1-1
CASSDWRDTEAFF
TGCGCCAGCAGTGATTGGAGGGACACTGAAGCTTTCTTT
>-|TRBV7-8|TRBD2|TRBJ2-3
CASSLEGGGGTQYF
TGTGCCAGCAGCTTAGAGGGGGGCGGGGGGACGCAGTATTTT
>-|TRBV28|TRBD1|TRBJ1-1
CASSIFGQGATEAFF
TGTGCCAGCAGTATATTCGGACAGGGGGCCACTGAAGCTTTCTTT
>few|TRBV27|-|TRBJ2-3
CASSQYFTTSTDTQYF
TGTGCCAGCAGTCAATATTTTACCACTAGCACAGATACGCAGTATTTT
>few|TRBV6-1|-|TRBJ2-1
CASSEVVVRPYNEQFF
TGTGCCAGCAGTGAAGTCGTGGTAAGGCCCTACAATGAGCAGTTCTTC
>-|TRBV7-9|TRBD2|TRBJ2-3
CASSSEGLVGDTQYF
TGTGCCAGCAGCTCCGAGGGACTAGTTGGAGATACGCAGTATTTT
>many|TRBV4-1|TRBD1|TRBJ1-1
CASSQPQTGTNTEAFF
TGCGCCAGCAGCCAACCCCAGACAGGGACGAACACTGAAGCTTTCTTT
>few|TRBV9|-|TRBJ2-1
CASTDATGGEQFF
TGTGCCAGCACCGACGCGACCGGGGGTGAGCAGTTCTTC
>-|TRBV20-1|TRBD1|TRBJ1-2
CSAAGTGINGYTF
TGCAGTGCTGCGGGGACAGGGATTAATGGCTACACCTTC
>-|TRBV5-4|-|TRBJ2-1
CASSGAGEQFF
TGTGCCAGCAGCGGGGCGGGTGAGCAGTTCTTC
>few|TRBV20-1|TRBD2|TRBJ2-3
CSARAYPSSGGQGYTDTQYF
TGCAGTGCTAGAGCTTACCCCAGTAGCGGGGGGCAGGGATACACAGATACGCAGTATTTT
>few|TRBV18|-|TRBJ2-5
CASSPGGAAQETQYF
TGTGCCAGCTCACCAGGGGGCGCGGCGCAAGAGACCCAGTACTTC
>-|TRBV14|-|TRBJ1-1
CASSPRVGTEAFF
TGTGCCAGCAGCCCCCGCGTAGGTACTGAAGCTTTCTTT